This record looks at one T cell receptor (beta chain) sequence and its context. These data originate in a study of blood T cell repertoires in COVID-19. Data came from immunoSEQ multiplex PCR; TCRdb stores just in-frame clones and leaves some out. Among about 69,000 clones listed, roughly 90% were seen once. This clonotype originated in a man aged 30 to 45 with acute or convalescent COVID-19. Sequenced sample: peripheral blood.

The CDR3 DNA follows: TGTGCCAGCAGCTTAGTGGGGGGGGCTAGAGGGACTGAAGCTTTCTTT. Amino acids: CASSLVGGARGTEAFF. This sequence joins TRBV7-2 and TRBJ1-1; D may be TRBD1 (6 bases). V lost 1 base to trimming and J lost 5 bases, with 17 bases between them. The CDR3 length is 16 residues. CDR1 and CDR2 (germline): SGHTA, FQGNSA.